This is a list of T cell receptor beta chains from one sample in a study of blood T cell repertoires in COVID-19. Repertoires were generated with immunoSEQ multiplex PCR, while TCRdb's copy carries only in-frame clones and drops some. Of around 300,000 clones listed, roughly 91% are singletons. The sample was PBMCs or T cells enriched from blood (not recorded which). The receptors shown here come from a young woman who had recovered from COVID-19. Each CDR3 is given with its conserved first and last residue. The D gene is left open where the match is weak. Size values are once, few and many counts, or a class for expanded clones, and some rows have none.

TRBJ2-7,.,TRBV10-3,.,TGTGCCACCCTAACCGCCTACGAGCAGTACTTC,CATLTAYEQYF
TRBJ2-2,few,TRBV4-2,.,TGTGCCAGCAGCCAAGGGGCAGTTTCCGGGGAGCTGTTTTTT,CASSQGAVSGELFF
TRBJ1-1,.,TRBV6-1,.,TGTGCCAGCAGTGAACAGGGGTTGAACACTGAAGCTTTCTTT,CASSEQGLNTEAFF
TRBJ2-1,.,TRBV6-2/TRBV6-3,.,TGTGCCAGCAGTTACATCGGACTAAATGAGCAGTTCTTC,CASSYIGLNEQFF
TRBJ2-7,.,TRBV19,TRBD1,TGTGCCAGTAGTCCACGGACAGGGGCGAGGTCCTACGAGCAGTACTTC,CASSPRTGARSYEQYF
TRBJ1-1,.,TRBV9,.,TGTGCCAGCAGCGTAGCTTTAGAGAACACTGAAGCTTTCTTT,CASSVALENTEAFF
TRBJ2-1,few,TRBV19,.,TGTGCCAGTAGTATAGAAATGGCCTCAGGTCTCGATGAGCAGTTCTTC,CASSIEMASGLDEQFF
TRBJ2-7,.,TRBV7-9,.,TGTGCCAGCAGCTCACAGGGTTTCCACGAGCAGTACTTC,CASSSQGFHEQYF
TRBJ2-5,.,TRBV7-9,TRBD2,TGTGCCAGCAGCTTCGGGGGAGGGGAAGAGACCCAGTACTTC,CASSFGGGEETQYF
TRBJ1-1,once,TRBV30,.,TGTGCCTGGAATCGGGGGAACACTGAAGCTTTCTTT,CAWNRGNTEAFF
TRBJ2-3,.,TRBV4-1,.,TGCGCCAGCAGCCAAGATTTGTTGGGCGGCACAGATACGCAGTATTTT,CASSQDLLGGTDTQYF
TRBJ2-1,.,TRBV11-2,.,TGTGCCAGCAGCTTAGTGGCTTACAATGAGCAGTTCTTC,CASSLVAYNEQFF
TRBJ1-5,.,TRBV6-5,TRBD1,TGTGCCAGCAGATCAGACAGGGGTCCTCTGGTCCAGCATTTT,CASRSDRGPLVQHF
TRBJ2-5,.,TRBV27,TRBD2,TGTGCCAGCAGTTTGTTTCCCCGGCGGGAGCTGGAGACCCAGTACTTC,CASSLFPRRELETQYF
TRBJ1-1,.,TRBV28,.,TGTGCCAGCAGTTTAATACCCCCTATGAACACTGAAGCTTTCTTT,CASSLIPPMNTEAFF
TRBJ2-7,.,TRBV9,.,TGTGCCAGCAGCGTAGGGGCCAGCGGCTACGAGCAGTACTTC,CASSVGASGYEQYF
TRBJ1-5,.,TRBV6-5,.,TGTGCCAGCAGCCTTTTGAAGGGGGGGCGTCAGCCCCAGCATTTT,CASSLLKGGRQPQHF
TRBJ1-1,once,TRBV11-3,TRBD1,TGTGCCAGCAGCGCCAGGGGGGAGAACACTGAAGCTTTCTTT,CASSARGENTEAFF
TRBJ2-7,.,TRBV2,.,TGTGCCAGCATCGTTACAGGCCCCTACGAGCAGTACTTC,CASIVTGPYEQYF
TRBJ2-7,.,TRBV5-1,TRBD2,TGCGCCAGCAGCTCCCGACTAGCATCTTCCTCCTACGAGCAGTACTTC,CASSSRLASSSYEQYF
TRBJ2-1,once,TRBV19,TRBD2,TGTGCCAGTAGTAGGGGCGGGAGCGGGATGGGCAATGAGCAGTTCTTC,CASSRGGSGMGNEQFF
TRBJ1-5,.,TRBV6-2/TRBV6-3,TRBD1,TGTGCCAGCAACCCATACACAGGGGGTAGTCAGCCCCAGCATTTT,CASNPYTGGSQPQHF
TRBJ2-7,.,TRBV5-1,.,TGCGCCAGCAGCTTGGAGGGGGTCACCTACGAGCAGTACTTC,CASSLEGVTYEQYF